This T cell receptor (beta chain) was identified in a study of blood T cell repertoires in COVID-19 (dated by TCRdb to between 2020 and 2021). Regarding the research as a whole: Samples covering the acute and convalescent phases of COVID-19 were provided by collaborators in the United States, Italy and Spain. The material from the prospective study consisted of cDNA or gDNA derived from T cells, B-cell-depleted T cells, or PBMCs. The dataset comprised deeply sampled blood TCRbeta repertoires from subjects exposed to, actively infected with, or recovered from COVID-19. The repertoires were released in a freely available public database intended as a resource for research on the immune response to SARS-CoV-2. Samples came from the ongoing ImmuneRACE study (first 160 participants) plus 1,254 subjects from 6 global collaborators. The sample metadata nearly always contained a de-identified subject ID, COVID-19 status, age in years and sex. Where HLA class I and class II types were available, the types were taken from metadata supplied by the sample provider, not from assay-based typing.

TCRbeta CDR3 regions were amplified from genomic DNA by means of the immunoSEQ Assay, a bias-controlled multiplex PCR. As for the original processing: Within the assay, amplification of reference gene primers was used to estimate how many nucleated cells each sample contained. To quantify the absolute abundance of each unique TCRbeta CDR3 rearrangement, sequence reads were collapsed and filtered. For each sample, productive Simpson clonality was calculated as the square root of Simpson's diversity index across productive rearrangements. TCRdb re-hosts the immuneACCESS table, in-frame sequences only. Its copies lack some clones; in the studies checked, an unresolved V gene accounts for under half of them, and the cause for the rest is not known. For V, J and clone size, that table is used; D and trimming come from the DNA. For this sample the table gives almost 300,000 clones, of which approximately 86% were detected only once. Jointly, the top ten make up about 1.2% of the sample.

This clone occurred a few times. Its antigen is currently not known. No much larger clonotype is one base removed from it; base qualities were not supplied. Paper-wide results and their limitations: Clinical and demographic metadata were provided uncurated, with the amount varying by source and participant.

CDR1 and CDR2 were assigned from the germline V gene (reference sequence) as SGHKS and YYEKEE. V was cut back by 1 base and J by 3 bases, leaving a gap of 7 bases between them. The CDR3 covers 13 residues, taking in both the cysteine and the phenylalanine. Only CDR3 DNA remains: 39 bases, in frame from the first base. Collaborating institutions collected whole blood in K2EDTA tubes following their own protocols. For TCRbeta analysis, collaborators shipped samples as frozen whole blood, isolated PBMCs, or DNA extracted from either of those sample types. The receptor's source is a man aged 65-85 years with acute or convalescent COVID-19. The source material was peripheral blood. Recombination connected TRBV5-5 to TRBJ1-1, with no confidently assigned D gene. The CDR3: CASSLSVDTEAFF. The DNA is as follows: TGTGCCAGCAGCTTGTCGGTGGACACTGAAGCTTTCTTT.